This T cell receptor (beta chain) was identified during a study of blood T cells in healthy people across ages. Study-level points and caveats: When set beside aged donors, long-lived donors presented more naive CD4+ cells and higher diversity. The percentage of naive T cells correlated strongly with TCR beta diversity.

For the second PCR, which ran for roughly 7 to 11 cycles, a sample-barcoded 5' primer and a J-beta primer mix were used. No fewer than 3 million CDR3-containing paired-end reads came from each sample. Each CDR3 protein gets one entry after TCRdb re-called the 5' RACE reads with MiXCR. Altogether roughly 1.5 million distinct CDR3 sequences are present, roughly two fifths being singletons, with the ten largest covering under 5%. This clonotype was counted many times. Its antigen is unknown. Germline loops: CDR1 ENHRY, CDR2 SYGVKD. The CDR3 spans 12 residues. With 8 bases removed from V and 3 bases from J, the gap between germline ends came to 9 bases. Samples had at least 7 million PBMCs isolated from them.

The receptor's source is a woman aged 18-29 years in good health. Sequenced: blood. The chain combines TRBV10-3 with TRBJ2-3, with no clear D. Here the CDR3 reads CAIRSRTDTQYF. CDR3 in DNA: TGTGCCATCCGAAGCCGAACAGATACGCAGTATTTT.